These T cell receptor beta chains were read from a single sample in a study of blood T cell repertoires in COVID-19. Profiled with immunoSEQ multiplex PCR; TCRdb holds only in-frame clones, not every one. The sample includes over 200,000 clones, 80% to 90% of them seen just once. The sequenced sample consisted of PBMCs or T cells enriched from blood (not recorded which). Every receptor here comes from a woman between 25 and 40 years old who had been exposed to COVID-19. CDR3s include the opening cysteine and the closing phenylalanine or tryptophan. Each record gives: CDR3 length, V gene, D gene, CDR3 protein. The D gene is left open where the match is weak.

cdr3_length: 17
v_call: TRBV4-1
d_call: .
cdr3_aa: CASSQRGLGAQNEKLFF

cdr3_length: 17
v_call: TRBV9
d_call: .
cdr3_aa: CASSGRTTPSSYNEQFF

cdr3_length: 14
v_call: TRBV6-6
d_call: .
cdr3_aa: CASSYTPARGEQYF

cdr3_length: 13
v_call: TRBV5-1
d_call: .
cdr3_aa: CASSLEAGRGYTF

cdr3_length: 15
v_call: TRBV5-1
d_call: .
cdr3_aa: CASSLDGIDTDTQYF

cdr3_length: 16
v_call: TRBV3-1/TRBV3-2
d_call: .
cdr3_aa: CASSQGLARMMDTIYF

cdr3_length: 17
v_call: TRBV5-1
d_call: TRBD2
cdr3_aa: CASSLRGVSGRAETQYF

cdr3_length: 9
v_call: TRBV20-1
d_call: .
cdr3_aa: CSASPGYTF

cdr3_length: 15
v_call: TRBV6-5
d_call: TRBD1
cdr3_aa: CASSRGQGGDEKLFF

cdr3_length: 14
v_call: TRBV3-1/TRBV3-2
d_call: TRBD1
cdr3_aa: CASSQADRADEQYF

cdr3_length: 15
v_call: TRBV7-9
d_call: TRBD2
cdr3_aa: CASSTGLATQGEQFF

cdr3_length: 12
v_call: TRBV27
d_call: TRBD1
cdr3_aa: CASRDRDHEQYF

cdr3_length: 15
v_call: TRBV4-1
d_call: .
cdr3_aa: CASSGGRGLTTEAFF

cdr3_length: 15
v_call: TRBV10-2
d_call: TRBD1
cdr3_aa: CASTPGQGLITEAFF

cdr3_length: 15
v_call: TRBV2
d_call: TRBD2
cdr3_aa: CASSGGTSGTGELFF

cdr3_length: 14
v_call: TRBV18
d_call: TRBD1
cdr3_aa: CASSQGQGSTEAFF

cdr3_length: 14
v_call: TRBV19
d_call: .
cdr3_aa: CASISGAPPYEQYF

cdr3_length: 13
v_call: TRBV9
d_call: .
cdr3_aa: CASSVRPPGTIYF

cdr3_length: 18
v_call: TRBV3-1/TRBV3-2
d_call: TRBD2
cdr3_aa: CASSLRLAGEIGAGELFF

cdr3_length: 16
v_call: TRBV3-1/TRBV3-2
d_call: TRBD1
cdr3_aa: CASSQLQGAIPYEQYF

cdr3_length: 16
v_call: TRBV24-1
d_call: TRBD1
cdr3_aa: CATSDPRQGAGNEQFF

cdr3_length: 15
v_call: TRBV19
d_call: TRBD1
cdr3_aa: CASSMRTGGTDTQYF

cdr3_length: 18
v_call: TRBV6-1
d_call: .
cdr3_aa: CASSEDLVAGLGNQPQHF